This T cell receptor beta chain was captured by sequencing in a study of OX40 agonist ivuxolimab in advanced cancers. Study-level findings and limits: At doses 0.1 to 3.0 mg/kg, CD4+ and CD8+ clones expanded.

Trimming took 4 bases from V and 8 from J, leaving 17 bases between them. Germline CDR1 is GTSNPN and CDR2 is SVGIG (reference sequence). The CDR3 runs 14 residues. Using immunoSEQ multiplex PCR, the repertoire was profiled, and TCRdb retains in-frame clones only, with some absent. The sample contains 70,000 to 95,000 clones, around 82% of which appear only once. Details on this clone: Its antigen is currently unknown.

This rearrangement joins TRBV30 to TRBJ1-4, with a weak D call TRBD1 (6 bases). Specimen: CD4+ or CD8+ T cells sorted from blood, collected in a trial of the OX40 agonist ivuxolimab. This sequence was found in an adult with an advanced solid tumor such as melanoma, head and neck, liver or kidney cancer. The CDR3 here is CAWKGETRGEKLFF. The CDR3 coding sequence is TGTGCCTGGAAGGGGGAGACGAGGGGAGAAAAACTGTTTTTT.